Listed below are T cell receptor beta chains from one sample, sequenced in a study of control samples from healthy donors and cancer patients. Sequenced by immunoSEQ multiplex PCR; TCRdb stores in-frame clones only, minus some. This sample has about 150,000 clones; roughly 94% occur once, and the top ten carry 5% to 6.5%. Sample: blood. The receptors derive from a man aged 40-49 years in good health. Each CDR3 is given with its conserved first and last residue. Fields, in order: clone size, J gene, V gene, D gene, CDR3 protein, CDR3 DNA. The D gene is left open where the match is weak. Where a row states a size, it is once, few, many or the class of an expanded clone; other rows omit it.

size: few
J: TRBJ2-3
V: TRBV5-1
D: TRBD2
CDR3: CASCLAGVDTQYF
DNA: TGCGCCAGCTGTTTAGCGGGGGTCGATACGCAGTATTTT

size: NA
J: TRBJ1-1
V: TRBV11-3
D: NA
CDR3: CASSLGGGGTEAFF
DNA: TGTGCCAGCAGCTTAGGAGGAGGGGGCACTGAAGCTTTCTTT

size: NA
J: TRBJ1-5
V: TRBV18
D: TRBD1
CDR3: CASSQGAPNQPQHF
DNA: TGTGCCAGCTCACAGGGGGCCCCCAATCAGCCCCAGCATTTT

size: NA
J: TRBJ2-1
V: TRBV19
D: NA
CDR3: CASSIDLYNEQFF
DNA: TGTGCCAGTAGTATAGACCTCTACAATGAGCAGTTCTTC

size: once
J: TRBJ1-4
V: TRBV6-6
D: TRBD1
CDR3: CASSYSTPQQGAKLFF
DNA: TGTGCCAGCAGTTACTCAACCCCGCAACAGGGGGCAAAACTGTTTTTT

size: NA
J: TRBJ1-5
V: TRBV19
D: NA
CDR3: CASTSQAGRVNQPQHF
DNA: TGTGCCAGTACCTCCCAGGCAGGGCGAGTGAATCAGCCCCAGCATTTT

size: once
J: TRBJ1-2
V: TRBV10-3
D: NA
CDR3: CAISESVNYGYTF
DNA: TGTGCCATCAGTGAGTCCGTGAACTATGGCTACACCTTC

size: once
J: TRBJ2-7
V: TRBV27
D: TRBD2
CDR3: CASSLRGGWDSEQYF
DNA: TGTGCCAGCAGTTTAAGGGGAGGGTGGGACTCCGAGCAGTACTTC

size: NA
J: TRBJ2-7
V: TRBV28
D: NA
CDR3: CASTNSYEQYF
DNA: TGTGCCAGCACCAACTCCTACGAGCAGTACTTC

size: NA
J: TRBJ1-2
V: TRBV30
D: NA
CDR3: CAWNRANYGYTF
DNA: TGTGCCTGGAACAGGGCTAACTATGGCTACACCTTC

size: NA
J: TRBJ1-1
V: TRBV12-3/TRBV12-4
D: NA
CDR3: CASSFSVNTEAFF
DNA: TGTGCCAGCAGTTTTTCCGTGAACACTGAAGCTTTCTTT

size: NA
J: TRBJ1-2
V: TRBV2
D: NA
CDR3: CASRQGRNYGYTF
DNA: TGTGCCAGCAGGCAGGGACGGAACTATGGCTACACCTTC

size: NA
J: TRBJ2-4
V: TRBV28
D: NA
CDR3: CASSLGGPVKNIQYF
DNA: TGTGCCAGCAGTTTGGGGGGGCCCGTAAAAAACATTCAGTACTTC

size: NA
J: TRBJ2-1
V: TRBV28
D: NA
CDR3: CASSLLTGSSYNEQFF
DNA: TGTGCCAGCAGTTTATTGACCGGTAGCTCCTACAATGAGCAGTTCTTC

size: NA
J: TRBJ1-2
V: TRBV3-1/TRBV3-2
D: NA
CDR3: CASSRGVRIRDYGYTF
DNA: TGTGCCAGCAGCCGAGGGGTCCGAATAAGGGACTATGGCTACACCTTC

size: NA
J: TRBJ2-3
V: TRBV7-6
D: NA
CDR3: CASSLNPGVPTDTQYF
DNA: TGTGCCAGCAGCTTGAACCCAGGGGTTCCCACAGATACGCAGTATTTT

size: NA
J: TRBJ2-2
V: TRBV15
D: TRBD2
CDR3: CATRGGAVWTGELFF
DNA: TGTGCCACCCGCGGGGGGGCCGTCTGGACCGGGGAGCTGTTTTTT

size: NA
J: TRBJ2-5
V: TRBV4-2
D: NA
CDR3: CASSQDYYQETQYF
DNA: TGTGCCAGCAGCCAAGACTACTACCAAGAGACCCAGTACTTC

size: once
J: TRBJ2-1
V: TRBV28
D: NA
CDR3: CASSFLSNEQFF
DNA: TGTGCCAGCAGTTTCTTGTCCAATGAGCAGTTCTTC

size: NA
J: TRBJ1-1
V: TRBV27
D: TRBD1
CDR3: CASSLLGTGDGAFF
DNA: TGTGCCAGCAGCCTCCTTGGGACAGGGGACGGAGCTTTCTTT

size: NA
J: TRBJ1-2
V: TRBV30
D: TRBD1
CDR3: CAWSQGGLYGYTF
DNA: TGTGCCTGGAGTCAGGGGGGGCTCTATGGCTACACCTTC

size: NA
J: TRBJ1-1
V: TRBV2
D: NA
CDR3: CASSREMNTEAFF
DNA: TGTGCCAGCAGTAGAGAAATGAACACTGAAGCTTTCTTT

size: NA
J: TRBJ1-2
V: TRBV10-1
D: NA
CDR3: CASSDFQGSGYTF
DNA: TGCGCCAGCAGTGATTTTCAGGGATCTGGCTACACCTTC

size: once
J: TRBJ2-7
V: TRBV6-5
D: NA
CDR3: CASSTGSGYEQYF
DNA: TGTGCCAGCAGTACCGGATCGGGCTACGAGCAGTACTTC

size: once
J: TRBJ1-2
V: TRBV18
D: NA
CDR3: CASSGITGGRSSGYTF
DNA: TGTGCCAGCTCAGGGATTACAGGCGGACGAAGCTCTGGCTACACCTTC

size: NA
J: TRBJ1-2
V: TRBV29-1
D: NA
CDR3: CSVEDWTANYGYTF
DNA: TGCAGCGTTGAAGATTGGACTGCTAACTATGGCTACACCTTC

size: NA
J: TRBJ1-1
V: TRBV5-1
D: NA
CDR3: CASSLVPNTEAFF
DNA: TGCGCCAGCAGCTTGGTACCGAACACTGAAGCTTTCTTT

size: NA
J: TRBJ2-5
V: TRBV30
D: NA
CDR3: CAWAQETQYF
DNA: TGTGCCTGGGCTCAAGAGACCCAGTACTTC

size: NA
J: TRBJ2-4
V: TRBV28
D: TRBD1
CDR3: CASSSQRRGREDKNIQYF
DNA: TGTGCCAGCAGTTCCCAACGCAGGGGGCGAGAGGACAAAAACATTCAGTACTTC

size: NA
J: TRBJ2-1
V: TRBV7-9
D: NA
CDR3: CASSFLGGGYNEQFF
DNA: TGTGCCAGCAGCTTTCTGGGGGGCGGATACAATGAGCAGTTCTTC

size: NA
J: TRBJ1-2
V: TRBV28
D: NA
CDR3: CASSPFQQGYGYTF
DNA: TGTGCCAGCAGTCCTTTTCAACAGGGTTATGGCTACACCTTC

size: NA
J: TRBJ2-7
V: TRBV28
D: TRBD2
CDR3: CASSLLAGGQGKEQYF
DNA: TGTGCCAGCAGTTTATTAGCGGGGGGGCAGGGCAAAGAGCAGTACTTC

size: NA
J: TRBJ2-1
V: TRBV9
D: NA
CDR3: CASSVTSGASGEQFF
DNA: TGTGCCAGCAGCGTAACGTCTGGGGCCTCGGGTGAGCAGTTCTTC

size: NA
J: TRBJ2-1
V: TRBV7-8
D: NA
CDR3: CASSLASSGDSYNEQFF
DNA: TGTGCCAGCAGCTTAGCCAGTTCGGGGGACTCCTACAATGAGCAGTTCTTC

size: NA
J: TRBJ1-2
V: TRBV30
D: NA
CDR3: CAWSGGRAGGYTF
DNA: TGTGCCTGGAGTGGGGGCAGGGCGGGAGGCTACACCTTC

size: NA
J: TRBJ2-1
V: TRBV6-5
D: NA
CDR3: CASGQHEQFF
DNA: TGTGCCAGCGGGCAACATGAGCAGTTCTTC

size: once
J: TRBJ1-1
V: TRBV7-9
D: NA
CDR3: CASSLVVGVGRGTEAFF
DNA: TGTGCCAGCAGCTTAGTAGTCGGAGTCGGCAGGGGTACTGAAGCTTTCTTT

size: NA
J: TRBJ1-6
V: TRBV6-5
D: TRBD1
CDR3: CASSRTGGNSPLHF
DNA: TGTGCCAGCAGCCGCACAGGGGGTAATTCACCCCTCCACTTT

size: NA
J: TRBJ2-7
V: TRBV6-5
D: TRBD1
CDR3: CASRTDRGLTYEQYF
DNA: TGTGCCAGCAGAACGGACAGGGGGTTAACCTACGAGCAGTACTTC

size: NA
J: TRBJ2-5
V: TRBV2
D: NA
CDR3: CASGPSAGQETQYF
DNA: TGTGCCAGCGGTCCCTCCGCGGGGCAAGAGACCCAGTACTTC

size: NA
J: TRBJ1-1
V: TRBV21-1
D: NA
CDR3: CASRWGTQPGGRAEAFF
DNA: TGTGCCAGCAGGTGGGGGACCCAACCAGGGGGTCGCGCTGAAGCTTTCTTT

size: NA
J: TRBJ2-7
V: TRBV27
D: NA
CDR3: CASSPLSYEQYF
DNA: TGTGCCAGCAGTCCCCTCTCCTACGAGCAGTACTTC

size: NA
J: TRBJ1-3
V: TRBV4-2
D: TRBD1
CDR3: CASSKDRDGNTIYF
DNA: TGTGCCAGCAGCAAGGACAGGGATGGAAACACCATATATTTT

size: NA
J: TRBJ1-6
V: TRBV11-1
D: NA
CDR3: CASSPYLGSPLHF
DNA: TGTGCCAGCAGCCCTTATCTAGGTTCACCCCTCCACTTT

size: NA
J: TRBJ1-4
V: TRBV5-5
D: NA
CDR3: CASSPVPETNEKLFF
DNA: TGTGCCAGCAGCCCCGTCCCCGAAACTAATGAAAAACTGTTTTTT

size: NA
J: TRBJ2-3
V: TRBV6-5
D: TRBD2
CDR3: CASSYPAGGTTDTQYF
DNA: TGTGCCAGCAGTTACCCAGCGGGGGGGACCACAGATACGCAGTATTTT

size: NA
J: TRBJ1-1
V: TRBV4-2
D: NA
CDR3: CASSQFLGADTEAFF
DNA: TGTGCCAGCAGCCAGTTCCTAGGGGCGGATACTGAAGCTTTCTTT

size: NA
J: TRBJ1-2
V: TRBV19
D: NA
CDR3: CASSPSAPPSYGYTF
DNA: TGTGCCAGTAGTCCAAGCGCCCCCCCTAGCTATGGCTACACCTTC

size: NA
J: TRBJ1-2
V: TRBV19
D: TRBD1
CDR3: CASSSRQGTANYGYTF
DNA: TGTGCCAGTAGTTCGCGACAGGGGACCGCTAACTATGGCTACACCTTC

size: NA
J: TRBJ2-2
V: TRBV19
D: NA
CDR3: CASSIGGVGELFF
DNA: TGTGCCAGTAGTATAGGGGGTGTCGGGGAGCTGTTTTTT

size: NA
J: TRBJ1-6
V: TRBV7-9
D: NA
CDR3: CASSLARRGNNSPLHF
DNA: TGTGCCAGCAGCTTAGCGCGGAGGGGGAATAATTCACCCCTCCACTTT

size: NA
J: TRBJ2-3
V: TRBV6-5
D: NA
CDR3: CASSPQGHTDTQYF
DNA: TGTGCCAGCAGTCCCCAGGGACACACAGATACGCAGTATTTT

size: NA
J: TRBJ1-2
V: TRBV7-9
D: TRBD1
CDR3: CASSPPGTGLGYTF
DNA: TGTGCCAGCAGCCCACCCGGGACAGGGTTGGGCTACACCTTC